These 5 T cell receptor beta chains share one sample of origin, sequenced in a study of T cell responses to AZD1222 COVID-19 vaccine. The assay was immunoSEQ multiplex PCR, and TCRdb's table has in-frame clones only and misses some. The sample holds 90,000 to 150,000 clones, 86% seen once. The sequenced sample was peripheral blood, obtained 28 days after the second AZD1222 dose. These receptors were obtained from an adult who received the AZD1222 COVID-19 vaccine.

The CDR3 loop is CAISMQADAEAFF. Here the CDR3 DNA reads TGTGCCATCAGTATGCAGGCGGACGCTGAAGCTTTCTTT. The V gene is TRBV10-3, the J gene TRBJ1-1; D is uncertain. Germline-derived CDR1 and CDR2 are ENHRY and SYGVKD. Trimming shortened V by 5 bases and J by 6 bases, and 13 bases separated the two germline ends. The CDR3 totals 13 residues.

This clone was counted a single time. This chain connects TRBV5-4 to TRBJ1-1; 12 bases align to TRBD1. The germline gives CDR1 SGHNT, CDR2 YYREEE (reference sequence). J lost 0 bases, V lost 5 bases, and 5 bases had no gene match. CDR3 length: 16 residues. Written as DNA, the CDR3 is TGTGCCAGCAGGCCCCGGGACAGGGGGCTGAACACTGAAGCTTTCTTT. Its protein is CASRPRDRGLNTEAFF.

The V and J genes are TRBV6-2 or TRBV6-3 and TRBJ2-3; the match to TRBD1 covers 9 bases. Germline trimming cut 0 bases from V and 0 bases from J; bases unmatched to any gene: 1. From germline, CDR1 is MNHEY and CDR2 SVGEGT. The CDR3 is 16 residues long. CDR3 in DNA: TGTGCCAGCAGTTACTCGGGACAGGGAAGCACAGATACGCAGTATTTT. It translates to CASSYSGQGSTDTQYF.

The rearrangement uses TRBV6-2 or TRBV6-3 and TRBJ1-5; D not resolved. Germline V gene lookup returns CDR1 MNHEY and CDR2 SVGEGT. The V end lost 2 bases, the J end lost 3 bases, and 5 bases lay between the germline ends. This CDR3 is 13 amino acids long. The CDR3 coding sequence is TGTGCCAGCAGTTACGGGGTCAATCAGCCCCAGCATTTT. Protein: CASSYGVNQPQHF.

The chain recombines TRBV7-2 with TRBJ2-1; the D gene is possibly TRBD1 (8 bases). CDR3 length equals 16 residues. Per germline, CDR1 SGHTA and CDR2 FQGNSA. Trimming shortened V by 5 bases and J by 4 bases, and 18 bases separated the two germline ends. CDR3 DNA: TGTGCCAGCAGCAGCGGGACAGGACAATTTTACAATGAGCAGTTCTTC. Protein: CASSSGTGQFYNEQFF.